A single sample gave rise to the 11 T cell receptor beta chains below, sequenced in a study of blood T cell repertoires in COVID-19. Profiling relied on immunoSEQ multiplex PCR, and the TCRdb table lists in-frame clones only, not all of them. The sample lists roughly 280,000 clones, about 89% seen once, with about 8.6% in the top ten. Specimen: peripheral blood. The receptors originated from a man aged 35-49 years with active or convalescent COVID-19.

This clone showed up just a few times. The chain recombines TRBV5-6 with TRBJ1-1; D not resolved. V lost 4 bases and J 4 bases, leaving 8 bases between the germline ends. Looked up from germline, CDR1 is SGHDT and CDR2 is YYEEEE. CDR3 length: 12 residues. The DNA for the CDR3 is TGTGCCAGCAGCCGCGGAAGCACTGAAGCTTTCTTT. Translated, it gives CASSRGSTEAFF.

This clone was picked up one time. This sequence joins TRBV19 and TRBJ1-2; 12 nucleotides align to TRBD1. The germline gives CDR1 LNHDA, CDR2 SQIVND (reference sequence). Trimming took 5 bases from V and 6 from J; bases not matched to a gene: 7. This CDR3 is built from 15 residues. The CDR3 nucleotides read TGTGCCAGTAGTCACCCGGGACAGGGGGCCGATGGCTACACCTTC. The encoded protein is CASSHPGQGADGYTF.

CDR3: CASSFRGHTEAFF. The DNA for the CDR3 is TGTGCCAGCAGCTTCAGGGGGCACACTGAAGCTTTCTTT. The rearrangement links TRBV11-3 to TRBJ1-1; TRBD1 aligns across 8 bases. The V and J ends lost 3 bases and 3 bases, in that order; junction bases with no gene match: 0. CDR3 length: 13 amino acids. CDR1 and CDR2 from the germline V gene are SGHNT and YENEEA.

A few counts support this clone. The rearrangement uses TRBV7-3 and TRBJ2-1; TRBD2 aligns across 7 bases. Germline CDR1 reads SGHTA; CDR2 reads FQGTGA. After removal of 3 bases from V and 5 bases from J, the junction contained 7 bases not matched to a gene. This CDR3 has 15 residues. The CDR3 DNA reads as TGTGCCAGCAGCTTCGGGCTAGCGGTTAACAATGAGCAGTTCTTC. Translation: CASSFGLAVNNEQFF.

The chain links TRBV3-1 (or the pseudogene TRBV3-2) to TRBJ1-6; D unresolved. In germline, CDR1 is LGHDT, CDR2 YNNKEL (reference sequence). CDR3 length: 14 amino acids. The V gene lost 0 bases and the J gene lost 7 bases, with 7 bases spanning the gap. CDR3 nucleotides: TGTGCCAGCAGCCAAGAGGTTAGCAATTCACCCCTCCACTTT. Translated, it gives CASSQEVSNSPLHF.

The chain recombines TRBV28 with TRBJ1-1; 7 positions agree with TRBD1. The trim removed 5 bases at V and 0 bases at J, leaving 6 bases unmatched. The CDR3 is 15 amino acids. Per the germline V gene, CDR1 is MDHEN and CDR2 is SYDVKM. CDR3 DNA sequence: TGTGCCAGCAGTAGCTCAGGGACAGTGAACACTGAAGCTTTCTTT. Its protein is CASSSSGTVNTEAFF.

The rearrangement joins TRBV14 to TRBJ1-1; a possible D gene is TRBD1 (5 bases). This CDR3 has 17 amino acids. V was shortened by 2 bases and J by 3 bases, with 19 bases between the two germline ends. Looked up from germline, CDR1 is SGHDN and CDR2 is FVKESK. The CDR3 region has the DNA TGTGCCAGCAGCCAAAGGTTGGGGCCGGATCATGACACTGAAGCTTTCTTT. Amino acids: CASSQRLGPDHDTEAFF.

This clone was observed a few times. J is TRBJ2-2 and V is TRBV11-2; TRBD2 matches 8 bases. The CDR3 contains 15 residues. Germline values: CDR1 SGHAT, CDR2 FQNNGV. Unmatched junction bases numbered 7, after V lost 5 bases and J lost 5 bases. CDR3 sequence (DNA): TGTGCCAGCAGCCCTTCGGGCGGGGGGACCGGGGAGCTGTTTTTT. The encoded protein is CASSPSGGGTGELFF.

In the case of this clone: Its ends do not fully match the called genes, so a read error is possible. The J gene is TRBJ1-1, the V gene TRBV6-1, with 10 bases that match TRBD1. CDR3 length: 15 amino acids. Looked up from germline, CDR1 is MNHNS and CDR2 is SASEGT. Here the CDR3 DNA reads TGTGCCAGCAGTCAAGCCGGGACAGGGGACACTGAAGCTTTCTTT. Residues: CASSQAGTGDTEAFF.

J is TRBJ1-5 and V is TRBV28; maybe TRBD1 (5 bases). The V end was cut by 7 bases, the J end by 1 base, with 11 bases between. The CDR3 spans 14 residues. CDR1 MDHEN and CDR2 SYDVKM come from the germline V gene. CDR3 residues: CASTWGGSNQPQHF. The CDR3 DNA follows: TGTGCCAGCACCTGGGGGGGGAGCAATCAGCCCCAGCATTTT.

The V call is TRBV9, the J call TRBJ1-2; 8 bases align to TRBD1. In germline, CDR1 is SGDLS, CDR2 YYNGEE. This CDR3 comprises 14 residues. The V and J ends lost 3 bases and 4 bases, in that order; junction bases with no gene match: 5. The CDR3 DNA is TGTGCCAGCAGCGGATTGGGACAGGTCTATGGCTACACCTTC. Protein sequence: CASSGLGQVYGYTF.